This TCR beta chain comes out of a study of blood T cells in healthy people across ages. Study results and limitations: Roughly linearly, TCR beta diversity per million T cells fell as age increased.

For the second PCR, which ran for about 6 to 12 cycles, a sample-barcoded 5' primer and a J-beta primer mix were used. The template-switch adaptor, which had 12 random nucleotides, put a tag on each cDNA molecule. TCRdb ran MiXCR on the 5' RACE reads and lists one entry per CDR3 protein. The table has fewer than 2,000,000 distinct CDR3 sequences, around 40% seen once; the top ten hold 20% to 25%. Concerning this clonotype itself: Its target is unknown.

There are 12 residues in the CDR3. The V end lost 1 base, the J end lost 5 bases, and 8 bases lay between the germline ends. From germline, CDR1 is DFQATT and CDR2 SNEGSKA (reference sequence). The clonotype comes from a human donor in good health. The sequenced sample was blood. V gene TRBV20-1 combines with J gene TRBJ1-2; no definite D call. The CDR3 sequence: CSARVVGYGYTF. The CDR3 DNA is TGCAGTGCTAGAGTAGTCGGGTATGGCTACACCTTC.